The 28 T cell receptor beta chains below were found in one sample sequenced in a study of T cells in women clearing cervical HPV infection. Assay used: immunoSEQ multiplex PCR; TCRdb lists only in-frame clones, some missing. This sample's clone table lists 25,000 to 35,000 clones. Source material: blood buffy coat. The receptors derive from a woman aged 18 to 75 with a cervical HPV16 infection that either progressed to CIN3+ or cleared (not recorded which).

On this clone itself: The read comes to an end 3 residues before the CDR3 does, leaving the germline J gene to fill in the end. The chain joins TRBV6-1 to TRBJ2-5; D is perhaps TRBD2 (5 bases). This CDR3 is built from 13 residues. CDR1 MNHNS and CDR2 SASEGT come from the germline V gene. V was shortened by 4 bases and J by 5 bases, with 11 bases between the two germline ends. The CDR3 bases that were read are TGTGCCAGCAGTGTGAGTCTAGCCGAGACC. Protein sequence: CASSVSLAET. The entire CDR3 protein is CASSVSLAETQYF.

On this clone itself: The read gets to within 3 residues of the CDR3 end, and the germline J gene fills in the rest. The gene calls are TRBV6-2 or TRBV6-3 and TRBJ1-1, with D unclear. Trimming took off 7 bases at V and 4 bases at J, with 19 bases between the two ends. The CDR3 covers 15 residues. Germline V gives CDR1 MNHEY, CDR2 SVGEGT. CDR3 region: CASTLRLSDSTEAFF. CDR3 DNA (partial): TGTGCCAGCACCCTCCGGTTGTCCGACTCCACTGAA.

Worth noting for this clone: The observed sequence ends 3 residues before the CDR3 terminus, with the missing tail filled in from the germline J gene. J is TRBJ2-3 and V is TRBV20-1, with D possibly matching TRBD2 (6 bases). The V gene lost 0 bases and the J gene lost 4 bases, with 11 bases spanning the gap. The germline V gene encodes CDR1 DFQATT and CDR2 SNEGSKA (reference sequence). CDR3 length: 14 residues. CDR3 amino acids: CSARDGRGPDTQYF. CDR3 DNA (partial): TGCAGTGCTAGAGATGGGCGGGGCCCAGATACG.

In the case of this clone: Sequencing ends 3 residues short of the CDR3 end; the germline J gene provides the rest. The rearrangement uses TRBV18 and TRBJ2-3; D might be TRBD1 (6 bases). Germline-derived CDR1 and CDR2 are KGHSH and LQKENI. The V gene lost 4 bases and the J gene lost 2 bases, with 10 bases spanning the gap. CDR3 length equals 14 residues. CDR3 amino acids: CASSLRTVTDTQYF. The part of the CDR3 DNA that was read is TGTGCCAGCTCACTTAGGACAGTCACAGATACG.

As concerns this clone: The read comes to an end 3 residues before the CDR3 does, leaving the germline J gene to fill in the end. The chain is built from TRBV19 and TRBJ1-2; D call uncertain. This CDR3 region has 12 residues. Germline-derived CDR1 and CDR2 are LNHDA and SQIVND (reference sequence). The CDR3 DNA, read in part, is TGTGCCAGTAGTATAGAGCCCTACGAC. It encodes CASSIEPYD. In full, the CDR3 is CASSIEPYDYTF. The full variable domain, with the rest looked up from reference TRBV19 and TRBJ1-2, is DGGITQSPKYLFRKEGQNVTLSCEQNLNHDAMYWYRQDPGQGLRLIYYSQIVNDFQKGDIAEGYSVSREKKESFPLTVTSAQKNPTAFYLCASSIEPYDYTFGSGTRLTVV.

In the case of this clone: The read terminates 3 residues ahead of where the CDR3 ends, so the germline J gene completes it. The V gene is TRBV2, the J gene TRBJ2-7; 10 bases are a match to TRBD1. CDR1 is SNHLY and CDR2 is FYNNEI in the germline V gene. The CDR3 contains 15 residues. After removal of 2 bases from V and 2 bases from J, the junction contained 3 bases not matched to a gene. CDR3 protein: CASSERTGGAYEQYF. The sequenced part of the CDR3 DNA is TGTGCCAGCAGTGAAAGGACAGGGGGGGCCTACGAG.

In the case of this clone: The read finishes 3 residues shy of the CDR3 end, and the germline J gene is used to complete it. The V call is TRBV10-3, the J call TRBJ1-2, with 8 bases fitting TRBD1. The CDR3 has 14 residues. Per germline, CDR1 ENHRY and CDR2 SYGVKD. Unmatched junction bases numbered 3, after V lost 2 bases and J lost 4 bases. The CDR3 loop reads CAISEGGQVYGYTF. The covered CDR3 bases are TGTGCCATCAGTGAGGGGGGACAGGTCTATGGC.

The CDR3 bases that were read are TGTGCCAGCAGCCAAGACAGGGGTACCTTAGGGACCGGGGAG. Residues: CASSQDRGTLGTGE. The complete CDR3 sequence is CASSQDRGTLGTGELFF. The chain carries TRBV4-2 and TRBJ2-2; the D gene is possibly TRBD1 (6 bases). The read terminates 3 residues before the CDR3 end, so the remaining end is supplied by the germline J gene. Trimming shortened V by 0 bases and J by 5 bases, and 16 bases separated the two germline ends. This CDR3 is 17 amino acids long. From germline, CDR1 is LGHNA and CDR2 YNFKEQ.

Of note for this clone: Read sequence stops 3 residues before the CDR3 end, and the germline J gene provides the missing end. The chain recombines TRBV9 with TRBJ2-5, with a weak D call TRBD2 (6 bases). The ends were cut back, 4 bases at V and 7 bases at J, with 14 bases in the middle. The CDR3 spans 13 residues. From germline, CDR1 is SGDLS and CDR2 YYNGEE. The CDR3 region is CASSTRTTGTQYF. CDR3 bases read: TGTGCCAGCAGCACCCGGACTACCGGGACC.

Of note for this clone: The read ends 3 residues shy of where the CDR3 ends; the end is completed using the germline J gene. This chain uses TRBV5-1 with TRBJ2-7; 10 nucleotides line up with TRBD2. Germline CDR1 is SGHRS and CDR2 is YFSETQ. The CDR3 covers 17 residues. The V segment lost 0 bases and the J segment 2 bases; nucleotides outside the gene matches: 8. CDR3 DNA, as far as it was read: TGCGCCAGCAGCTTGGATACTAGCGGGAACCGCCCCTACGAG. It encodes CASSLDTSGNRPYE. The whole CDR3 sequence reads CASSLDTSGNRPYEQYF.

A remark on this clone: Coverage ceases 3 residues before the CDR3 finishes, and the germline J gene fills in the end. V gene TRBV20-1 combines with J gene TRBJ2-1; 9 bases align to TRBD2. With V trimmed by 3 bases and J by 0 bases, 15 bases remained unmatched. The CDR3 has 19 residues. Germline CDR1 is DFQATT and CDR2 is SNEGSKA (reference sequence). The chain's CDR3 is CSASSLLVAGVNSYNEQFF. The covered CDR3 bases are TGCAGTGCTAGCTCTCTTCTGGTAGCGGGAGTTAACTCCTACAATGAG.

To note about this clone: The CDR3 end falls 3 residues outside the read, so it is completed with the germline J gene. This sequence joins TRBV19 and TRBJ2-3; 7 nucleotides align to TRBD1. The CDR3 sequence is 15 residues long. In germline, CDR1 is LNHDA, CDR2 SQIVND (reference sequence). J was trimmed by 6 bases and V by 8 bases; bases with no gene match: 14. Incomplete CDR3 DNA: TGTGCCAGTCCTCCACTAGGACAGGAAGCTGATACG. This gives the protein CASPPLGQEADT. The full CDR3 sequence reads CASPPLGQEADTQYF.

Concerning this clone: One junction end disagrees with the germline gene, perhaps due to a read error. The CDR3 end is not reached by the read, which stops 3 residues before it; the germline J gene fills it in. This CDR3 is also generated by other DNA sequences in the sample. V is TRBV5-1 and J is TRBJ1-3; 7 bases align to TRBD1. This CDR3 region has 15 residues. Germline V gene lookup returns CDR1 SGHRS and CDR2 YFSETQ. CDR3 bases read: TGCGCCAGCAGCCTAACAGGGGACTCTGGAAACACT. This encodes CASSLTGDSGNT. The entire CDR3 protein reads CASSLTGDSGNTIYF.

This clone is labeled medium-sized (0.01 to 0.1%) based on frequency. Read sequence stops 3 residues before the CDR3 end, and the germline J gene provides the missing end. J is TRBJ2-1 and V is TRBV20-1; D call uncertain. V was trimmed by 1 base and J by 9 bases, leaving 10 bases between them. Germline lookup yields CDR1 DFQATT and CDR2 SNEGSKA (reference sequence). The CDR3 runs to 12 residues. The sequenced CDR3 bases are TGCAGTGCTAGAGTTGGCCTGGTTGAG. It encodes CSARVGLVE. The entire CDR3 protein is CSARVGLVEQFF.

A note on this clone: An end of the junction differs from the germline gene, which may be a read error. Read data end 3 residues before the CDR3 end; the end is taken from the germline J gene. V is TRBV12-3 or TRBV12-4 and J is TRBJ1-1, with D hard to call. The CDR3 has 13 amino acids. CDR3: CASRVTVNTEAFF. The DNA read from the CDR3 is TGTGCCAGCAGAGTTACAGTGAACACCGAA.

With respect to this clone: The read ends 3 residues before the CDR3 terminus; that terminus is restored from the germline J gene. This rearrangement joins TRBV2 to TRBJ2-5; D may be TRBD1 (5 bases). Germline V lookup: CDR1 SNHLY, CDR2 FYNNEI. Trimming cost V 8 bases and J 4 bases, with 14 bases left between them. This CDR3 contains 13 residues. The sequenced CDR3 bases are TGTGCCAGCGTATTCAACCAGGGAGAGACC. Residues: CASVFNQGET. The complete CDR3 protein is CASVFNQGETQYF.

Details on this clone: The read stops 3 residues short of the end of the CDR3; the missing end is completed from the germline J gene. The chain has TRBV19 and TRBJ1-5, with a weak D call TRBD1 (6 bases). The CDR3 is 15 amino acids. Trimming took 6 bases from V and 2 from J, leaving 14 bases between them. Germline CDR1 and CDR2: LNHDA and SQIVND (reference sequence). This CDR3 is CASSLGALGNQPQHF. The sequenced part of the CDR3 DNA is TGTGCCAGTAGCCTGGGGGCATTGGGCAATCAGCCC.

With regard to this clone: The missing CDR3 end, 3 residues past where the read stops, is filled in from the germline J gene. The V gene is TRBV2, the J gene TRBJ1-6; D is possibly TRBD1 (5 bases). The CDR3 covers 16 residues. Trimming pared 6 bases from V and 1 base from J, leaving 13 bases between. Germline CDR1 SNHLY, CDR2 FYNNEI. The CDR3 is CASRKLGESYNSPLHF. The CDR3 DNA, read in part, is TGTGCCAGCAGGAAATTAGGGGAATCCTATAATTCACCC.

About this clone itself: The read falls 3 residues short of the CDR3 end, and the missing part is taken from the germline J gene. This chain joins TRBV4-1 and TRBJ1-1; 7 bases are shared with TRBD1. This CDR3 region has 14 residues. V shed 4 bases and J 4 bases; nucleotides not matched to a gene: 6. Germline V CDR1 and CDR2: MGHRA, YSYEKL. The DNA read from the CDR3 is TGCGCCAGCAGCCCGACAGGGAAGAGCACTGAA. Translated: CASSPTGKSTE. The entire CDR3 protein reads CASSPTGKSTEAFF.

The CDR3 here is CASRSGYEQYF. The CDR3 DNA, read in part, is TGTGCCAGCAGGTCAGGGTACGAG. This chain uses TRBV6-2 or TRBV6-3 with TRBJ2-7; TRBD1 is a possible D gene (5 bases). The CDR3 is cut off 3 residues early in the read; its end comes from the germline J gene. Germline V gene sequence: CDR1 MNHEY, CDR2 SVGEGT. V lost 6 bases to trimming and J lost 4 bases, with 7 bases between them. The CDR3 loop spans 11 amino acids.

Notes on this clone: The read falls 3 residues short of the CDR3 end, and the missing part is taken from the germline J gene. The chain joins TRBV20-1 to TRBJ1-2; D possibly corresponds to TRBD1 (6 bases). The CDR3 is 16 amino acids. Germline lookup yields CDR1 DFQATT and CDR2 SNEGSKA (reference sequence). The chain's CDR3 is CSASLFRGLVVHDYTF. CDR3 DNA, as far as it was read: TGCAGTGCTAGTCTATTCAGGGGACTAGTAGTCCATGAC.

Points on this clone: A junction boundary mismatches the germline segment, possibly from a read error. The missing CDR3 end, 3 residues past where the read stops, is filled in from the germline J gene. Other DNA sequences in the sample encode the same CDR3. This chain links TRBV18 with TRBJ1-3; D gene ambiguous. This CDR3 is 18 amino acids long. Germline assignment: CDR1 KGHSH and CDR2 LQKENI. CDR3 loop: CASSPNPVRGGSGNTIYF. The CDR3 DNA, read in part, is TGTGCCAGCTCACCAAATCCGGTTCGGGGTGGCTCTGGAAACACG. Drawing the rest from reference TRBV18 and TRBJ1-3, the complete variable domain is NAGVMQNPRHLVRRRGQEARLRCSPMKGHSHVYWYRQLPEEGLKFMVYLQKENIIDESGMPKERFSAEFPKEGPSILRIQQVVRGDSAAYFCASSPNPVRGGSGNTIYFGEGSWLTVV.

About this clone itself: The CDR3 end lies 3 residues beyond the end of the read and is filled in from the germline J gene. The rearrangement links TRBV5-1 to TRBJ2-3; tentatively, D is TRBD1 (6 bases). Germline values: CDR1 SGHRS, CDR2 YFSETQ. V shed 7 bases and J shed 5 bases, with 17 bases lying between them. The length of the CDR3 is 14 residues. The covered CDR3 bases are TGCGCCAGCTCCAAGACAGGCTCGGAAGATACG. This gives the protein CASSKTGSEDT. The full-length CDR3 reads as CASSKTGSEDTQYF.

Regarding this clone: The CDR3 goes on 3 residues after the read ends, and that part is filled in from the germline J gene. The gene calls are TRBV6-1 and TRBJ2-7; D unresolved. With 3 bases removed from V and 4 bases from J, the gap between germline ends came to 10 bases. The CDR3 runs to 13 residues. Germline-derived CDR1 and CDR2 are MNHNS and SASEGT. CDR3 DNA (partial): TGTGCCAGCAGTGAGTACCGGGTTTACGAG. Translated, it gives CASSEYRVYE. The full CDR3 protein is CASSEYRVYEQYF.

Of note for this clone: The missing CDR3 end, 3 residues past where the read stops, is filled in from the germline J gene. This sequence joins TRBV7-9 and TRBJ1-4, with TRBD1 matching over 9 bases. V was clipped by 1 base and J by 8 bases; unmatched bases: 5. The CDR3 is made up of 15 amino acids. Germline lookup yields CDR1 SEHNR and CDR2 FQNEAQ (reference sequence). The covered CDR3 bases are TGTGCCAGCAGCTTAGAACAGGGGGCAAGGGAAAAA. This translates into CASSLEQGAREK. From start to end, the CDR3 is CASSLEQGAREKLFF.

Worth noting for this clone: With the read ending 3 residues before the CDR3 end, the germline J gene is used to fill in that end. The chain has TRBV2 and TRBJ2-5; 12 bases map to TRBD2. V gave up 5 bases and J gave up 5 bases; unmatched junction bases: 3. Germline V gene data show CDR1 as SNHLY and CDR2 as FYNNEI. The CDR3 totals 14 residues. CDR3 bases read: TGTGCCAGCAGTACCGGGACTAGCGGGGAGACC. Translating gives CASSTGTSGET. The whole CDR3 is CASSTGTSGETQYF.

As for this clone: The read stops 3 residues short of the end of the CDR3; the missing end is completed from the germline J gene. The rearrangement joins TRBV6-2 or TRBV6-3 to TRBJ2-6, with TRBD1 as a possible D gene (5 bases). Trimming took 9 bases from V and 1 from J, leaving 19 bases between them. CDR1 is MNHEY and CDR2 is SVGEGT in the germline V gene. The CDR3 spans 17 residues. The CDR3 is CASQTLRRVSGANVLTF. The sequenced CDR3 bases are TGTGCCAGTCAAACTCTCCGCAGGGTATCTGGGGCCAACGTC.

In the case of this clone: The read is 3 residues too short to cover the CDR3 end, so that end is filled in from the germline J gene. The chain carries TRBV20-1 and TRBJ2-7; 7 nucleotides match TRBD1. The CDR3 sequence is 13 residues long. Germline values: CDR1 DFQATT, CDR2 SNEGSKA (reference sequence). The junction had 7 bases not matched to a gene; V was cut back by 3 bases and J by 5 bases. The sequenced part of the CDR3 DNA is TGCAGTGCTAGGACAGGGCTAGGAGACGAG. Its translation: CSARTGLGDE. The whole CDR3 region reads CSARTGLGDEQYF.